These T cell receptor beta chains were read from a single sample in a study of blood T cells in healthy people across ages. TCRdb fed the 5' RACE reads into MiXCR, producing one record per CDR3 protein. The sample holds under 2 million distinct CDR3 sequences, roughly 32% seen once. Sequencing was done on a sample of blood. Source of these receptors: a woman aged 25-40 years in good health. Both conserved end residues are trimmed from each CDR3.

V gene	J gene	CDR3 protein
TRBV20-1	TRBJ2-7	SARLASGGSTYEQY
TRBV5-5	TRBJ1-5	ASSPRGVREGNQPQH
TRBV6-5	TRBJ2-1	ASSYKRSSCNEQF
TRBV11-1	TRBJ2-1	ASSLANARLLSYNEQF
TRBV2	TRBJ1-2	ASSEGRQGGNYGYT
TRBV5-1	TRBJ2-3	ASSVDRGLVDTQY
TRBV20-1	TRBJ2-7	SAPRGAGAYEQY
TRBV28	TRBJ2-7	ASSLRFGGGGEQY
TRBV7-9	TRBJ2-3	ASSYPAGGPDTQY
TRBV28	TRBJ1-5	ASSLGTGIRNQPQH
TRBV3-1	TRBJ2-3	AIRDTSSPDTQY
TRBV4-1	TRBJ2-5	ASSQFGPSKETQY
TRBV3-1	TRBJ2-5	ASSLTRREIGETQY
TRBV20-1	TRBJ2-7	SALHRGDYEQY
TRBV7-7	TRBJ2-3	ASSRSGRADTQY
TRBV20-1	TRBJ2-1	SARGVTLAGENYNEQF
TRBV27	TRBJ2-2	ASSLRVNTGELF
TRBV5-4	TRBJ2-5	ASSLSSGDLQETQY
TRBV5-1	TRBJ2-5	ASSFSSGGTGETQY
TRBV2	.	ASVESRYEQY
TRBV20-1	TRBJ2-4	SASRDPGGQY
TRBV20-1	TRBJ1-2	STVTGDGRSYGYT
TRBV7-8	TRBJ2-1	ASSLAATSGQYNEQF
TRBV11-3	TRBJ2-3	ASQGTDTQY
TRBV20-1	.	GAGVLGVGEQY
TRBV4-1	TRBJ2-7	ASNPRATSGSYEQY
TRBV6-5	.	ANRGSPQGYEQY
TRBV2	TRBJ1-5	ASSESGTVYYPQH
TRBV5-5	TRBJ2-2	ASSEKGQGVGELF
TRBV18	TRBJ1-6	ASSQTTGSSYNSPLH
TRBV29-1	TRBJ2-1	SPIGQGNNEQF
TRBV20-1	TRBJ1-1	SARDQRQNTEAF
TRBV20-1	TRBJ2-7	SARGLAGLEEQY
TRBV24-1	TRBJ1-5	ATSPGGGGNQPQH
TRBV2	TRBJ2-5	ASSEARQAGIGETQY
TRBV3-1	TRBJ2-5	ASSQGGGQAAQY
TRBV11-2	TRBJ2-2	TSSWTSGVTGELF
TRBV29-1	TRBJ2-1	SVEPATNRPDEQF
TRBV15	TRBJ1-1	ATSREDRGTEAF
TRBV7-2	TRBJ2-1	AVQRGAGVTYEQF
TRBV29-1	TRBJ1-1	SGIQGNTEAF
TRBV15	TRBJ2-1	ATSRRAGLLLSYNEQF
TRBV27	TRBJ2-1	ASREWSYNEQF
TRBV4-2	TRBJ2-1	ASSQHGTSGSFDEQF
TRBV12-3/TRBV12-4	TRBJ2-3	ASSIHGRVSDTQY
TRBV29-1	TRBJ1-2	SVEGTLRRGAGYGYT
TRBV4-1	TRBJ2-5	ASSHVRETQY
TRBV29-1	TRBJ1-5	SVMTGGGNQPQH
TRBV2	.	ASRRDREDEQY
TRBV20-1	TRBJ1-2	SASPGKNYGYT
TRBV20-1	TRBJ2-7	SARVTGTGYEQY
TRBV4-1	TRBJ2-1	ASSQGQGASNEQF
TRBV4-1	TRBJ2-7	ASSENLVGQGWYEQY